This entry lists 3 T cell receptor beta chains sequenced from one sample in a study of CD8 T cells in ankylosing spondylitis. MiXCR, run by TCRdb on the 5' RACE reads, gives a single entry per CDR3 protein. The table has some 250,000 distinct CDR3 sequences, approximately 24% seen once. The sequenced sample was blood, either unsorted or a sorted T cell fraction (not recorded which). Receptor source: a male donor with ankylosing spondylitis or in good health (not recorded which).

The chain uses TRBV12-3 or TRBV12-4 and TRBJ2-2; D remains ambiguous. The V end lost 8 bases, the J end lost 1 base, and 8 bases lay between the germline ends. This CDR3 is built from 13 residues. CDR3 loop: CASGHQNTGELFF. CDR3 in DNA: TGTGCCAGCGGCCATCAGAACACCGGGGAGCTGTTTTTT.

This clonotype has only a few counts. In DNA, the CDR3 is TGCAGCGTTGGGGTCCCGGGGAAGACCCAGTACTTC. Its translation: CSVGVPGKTQYF. This chain joins TRBV29-1 and TRBJ2-5, with D possibly matching TRBD2 (5 bases). The CDR3 covers 12 residues. Germline V lookup: CDR1 SQVTM, CDR2 ANQGSEA. V lost 4 bases and J lost 6, with 12 bases in between.

This chain links TRBV29-1 with TRBJ2-1; perhaps TRBD1 as D (7 bases). The CDR3 runs to 11 residues. Germline V gene lookup returns CDR1 SQVTM and CDR2 ANQGSEA. V was pared by 4 bases and J by 12 bases, with 13 bases between. CDR3 region: CSVGAGGGQFF. CDR3 in DNA: TGCAGCGTTGGGGCAGGGGGAGGGCAGTTCTTC.